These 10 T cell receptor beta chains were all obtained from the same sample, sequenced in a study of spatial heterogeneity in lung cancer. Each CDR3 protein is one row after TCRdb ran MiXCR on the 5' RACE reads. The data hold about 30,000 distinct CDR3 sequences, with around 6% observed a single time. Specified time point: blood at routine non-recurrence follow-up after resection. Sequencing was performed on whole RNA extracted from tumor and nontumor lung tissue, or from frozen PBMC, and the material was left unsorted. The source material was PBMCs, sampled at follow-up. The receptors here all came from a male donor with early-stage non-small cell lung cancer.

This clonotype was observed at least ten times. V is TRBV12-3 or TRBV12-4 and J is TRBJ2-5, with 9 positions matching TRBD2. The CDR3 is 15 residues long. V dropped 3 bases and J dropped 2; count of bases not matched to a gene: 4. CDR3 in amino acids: CASSFLAGPQETQYF. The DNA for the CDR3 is TGTGCCAGCAGTTTCCTAGCGGGACCGCAAGAGACCCAGTACTTC.

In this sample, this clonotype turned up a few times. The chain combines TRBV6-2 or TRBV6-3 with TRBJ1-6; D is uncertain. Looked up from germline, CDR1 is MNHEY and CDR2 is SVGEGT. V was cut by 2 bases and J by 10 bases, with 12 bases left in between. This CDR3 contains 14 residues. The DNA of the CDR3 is TGTGCCAGCAGTTACAACACGCGAGGGTCACCCCTCCACTTT. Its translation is CASSYNTRGSPLHF.

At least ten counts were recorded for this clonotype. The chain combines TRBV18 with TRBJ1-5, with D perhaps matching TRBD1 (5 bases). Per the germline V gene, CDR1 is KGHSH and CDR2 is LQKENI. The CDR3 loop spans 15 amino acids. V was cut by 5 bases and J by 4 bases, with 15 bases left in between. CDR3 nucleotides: TGTGCCAGCTCAACTGGGACTGGTGGAAATCAGCCCCAGCATTTT. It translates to CASSTGTGGNQPQHF.

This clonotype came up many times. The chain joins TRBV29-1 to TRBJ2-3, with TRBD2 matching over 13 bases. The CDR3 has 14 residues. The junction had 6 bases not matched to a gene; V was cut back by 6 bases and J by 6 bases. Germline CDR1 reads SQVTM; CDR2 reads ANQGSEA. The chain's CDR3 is CSVATSGGADTQYF. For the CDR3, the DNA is TGCAGCGTGGCAACTAGCGGGGGGGCTGATACGCAGTATTTT.

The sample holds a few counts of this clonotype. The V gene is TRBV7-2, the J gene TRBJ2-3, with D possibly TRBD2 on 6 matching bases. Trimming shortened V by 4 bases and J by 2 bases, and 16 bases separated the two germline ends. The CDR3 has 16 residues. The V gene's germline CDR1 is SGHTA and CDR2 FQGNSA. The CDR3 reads CASSSHGGGVTDTQYF. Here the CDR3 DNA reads TGTGCCAGCAGCTCCCATGGCGGAGGGGTCACAGATACGCAGTATTTT.

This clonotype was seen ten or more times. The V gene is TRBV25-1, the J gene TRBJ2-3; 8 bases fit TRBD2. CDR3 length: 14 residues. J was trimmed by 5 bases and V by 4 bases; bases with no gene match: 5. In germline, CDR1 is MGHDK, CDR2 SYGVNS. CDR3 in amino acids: CASSAAGAVDTQYF. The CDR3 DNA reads TGTGCCAGCAGTGCAGCGGGAGCGGTAGATACGCAGTATTTT.

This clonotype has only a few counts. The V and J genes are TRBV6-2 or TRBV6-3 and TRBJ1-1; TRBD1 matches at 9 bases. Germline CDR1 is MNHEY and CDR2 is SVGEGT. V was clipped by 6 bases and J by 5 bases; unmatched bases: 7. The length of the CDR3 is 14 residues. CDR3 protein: CASRGQGRWTEAFF. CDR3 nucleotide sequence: TGTGCCAGCAGGGGACAGGGTCGATGGACTGAAGCTTTCTTT.

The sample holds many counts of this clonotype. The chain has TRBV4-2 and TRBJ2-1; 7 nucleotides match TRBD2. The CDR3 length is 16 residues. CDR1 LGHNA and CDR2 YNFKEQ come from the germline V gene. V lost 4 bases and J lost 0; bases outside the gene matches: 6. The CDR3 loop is CASSREGLTSYNEQFF. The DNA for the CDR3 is TGTGCCAGCAGCCGGGAGGGACTAACCTCCTACAATGAGCAGTTCTTC.

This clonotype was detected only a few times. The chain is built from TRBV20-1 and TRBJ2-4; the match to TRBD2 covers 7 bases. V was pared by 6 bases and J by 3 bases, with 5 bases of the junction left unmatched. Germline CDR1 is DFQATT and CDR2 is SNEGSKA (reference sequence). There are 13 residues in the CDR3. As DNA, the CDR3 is TGCAGTGCAACGTCGGGGGGCAAAAACATTCAGTACTTC. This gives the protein CSATSGGKNIQYF.

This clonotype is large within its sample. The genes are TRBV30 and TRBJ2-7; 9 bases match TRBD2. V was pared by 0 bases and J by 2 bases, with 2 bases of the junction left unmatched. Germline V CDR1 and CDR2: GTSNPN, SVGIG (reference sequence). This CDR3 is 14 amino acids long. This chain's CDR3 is CAWSVSGRPYEQYV. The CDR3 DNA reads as TGTGCCTGGAGTGTCAGCGGGAGGCCCTACGAGCAGTACGTC.